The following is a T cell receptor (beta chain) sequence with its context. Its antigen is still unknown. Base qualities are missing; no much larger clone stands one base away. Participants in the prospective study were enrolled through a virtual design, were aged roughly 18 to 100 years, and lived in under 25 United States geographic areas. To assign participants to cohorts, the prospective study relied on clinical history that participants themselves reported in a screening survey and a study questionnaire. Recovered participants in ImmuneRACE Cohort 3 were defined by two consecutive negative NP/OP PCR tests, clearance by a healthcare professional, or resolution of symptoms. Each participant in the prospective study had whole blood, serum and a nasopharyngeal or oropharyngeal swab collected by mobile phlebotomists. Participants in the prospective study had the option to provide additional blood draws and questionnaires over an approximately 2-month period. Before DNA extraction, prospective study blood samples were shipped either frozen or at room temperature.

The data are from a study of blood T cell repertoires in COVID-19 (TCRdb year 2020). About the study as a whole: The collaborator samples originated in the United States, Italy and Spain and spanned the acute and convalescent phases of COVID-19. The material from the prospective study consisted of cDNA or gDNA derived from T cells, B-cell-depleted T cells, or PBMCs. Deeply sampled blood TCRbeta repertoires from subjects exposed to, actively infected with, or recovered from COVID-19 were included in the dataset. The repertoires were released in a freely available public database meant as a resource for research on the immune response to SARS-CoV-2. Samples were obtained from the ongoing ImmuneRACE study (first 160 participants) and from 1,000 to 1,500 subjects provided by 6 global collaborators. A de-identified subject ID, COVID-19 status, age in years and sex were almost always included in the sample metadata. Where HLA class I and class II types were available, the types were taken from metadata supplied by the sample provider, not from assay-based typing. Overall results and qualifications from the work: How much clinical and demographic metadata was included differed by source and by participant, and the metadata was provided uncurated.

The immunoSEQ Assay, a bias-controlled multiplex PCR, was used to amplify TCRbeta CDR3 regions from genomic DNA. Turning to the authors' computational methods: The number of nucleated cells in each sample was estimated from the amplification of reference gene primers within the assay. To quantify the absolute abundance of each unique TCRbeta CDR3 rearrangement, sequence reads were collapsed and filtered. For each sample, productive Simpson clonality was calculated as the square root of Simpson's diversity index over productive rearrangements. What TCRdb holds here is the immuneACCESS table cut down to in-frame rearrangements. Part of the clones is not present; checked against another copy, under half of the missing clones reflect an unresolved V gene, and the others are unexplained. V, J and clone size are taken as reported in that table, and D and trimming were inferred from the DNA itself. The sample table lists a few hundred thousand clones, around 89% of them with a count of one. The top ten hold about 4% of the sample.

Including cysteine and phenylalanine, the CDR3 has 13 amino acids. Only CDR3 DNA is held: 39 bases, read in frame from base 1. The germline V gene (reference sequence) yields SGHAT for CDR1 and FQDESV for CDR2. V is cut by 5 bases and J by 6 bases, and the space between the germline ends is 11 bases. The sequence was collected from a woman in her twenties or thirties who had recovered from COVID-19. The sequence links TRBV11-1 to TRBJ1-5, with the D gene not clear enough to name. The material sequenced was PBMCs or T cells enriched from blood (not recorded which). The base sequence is TGTGCCAGCAGCCGCAGCCGGGGTCAGCCCCAGCATTTT. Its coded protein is CASSRSRGQPQHF.